A selection of T cell receptor beta chains follows, all from one sample in a study of T cells in Graves' hyperthyroidism and ophthalmopathy. One entry per CDR3 protein results from TCRdb running MiXCR on the multiplex PCR reads. In the table there are under 250,000 distinct CDR3 sequences, approximately 25% of which are singletons. The specimen sequenced was blood. The receptor set was obtained from a middle-aged woman with Graves' ophthalmopathy. Both conserved end residues are part of each CDR3. D genes are given only for firm matches. Size is omitted from some rows. Given values are once, few, many or a class for expanded clones.

cdr3_aa: CASGQGAGGYTF; cdr3_nt: TGTGCCAGCGGCCAGGGGGCTGGGGGCTACACCTTC; clone_size: many; j_call: TRBJ1-2; d_call: TRBD1; v_call: TRBV6-5
cdr3_aa: CASSRQWETQYF; cdr3_nt: TGTGCCAGCAGTCGACAGTGGGAGACCCAGTACTTC; clone_size: many; j_call: TRBJ2-5; d_call: .; v_call: TRBV6-1
cdr3_aa: CAIREDKTYEQYF; cdr3_nt: TGTGCCATCAGAGAGGACAAGACCTACGAGCAGTACTTC; clone_size: few; j_call: TRBJ2-7; d_call: .; v_call: TRBV10-3
cdr3_aa: CSARDPGQGASGELFF; cdr3_nt: TGCAGTGCTAGAGACCCAGGACAGGGGGCCTCCGGGGAGCTGTTTTTT; clone_size: many; j_call: TRBJ2-2; d_call: TRBD1; v_call: TRBV20-1
cdr3_aa: CASRITGRYTGELFF; cdr3_nt: TGTGCCAGCAGAATCACTGGACGGTACACCGGGGAGCTGTTTTTT; clone_size: many; j_call: TRBJ2-2; d_call: .; v_call: TRBV28
cdr3_aa: CTSSRDRPYEQYF; cdr3_nt: TGTACCAGCAGTCGGGACAGACCCTACGAGCAGTACTTC; clone_size: .; j_call: TRBJ2-7; d_call: TRBD1; v_call: TRBV28
cdr3_aa: CASSFGYRVSPLHF; cdr3_nt: TGCGCCAGCAGCTTCGGTTACCGGGTCTCACCCCTCCACTTT; clone_size: .; j_call: TRBJ1-6; d_call: .; v_call: TRBV4-1
cdr3_aa: CASSPDSILEQYF; cdr3_nt: TGTGCCAGCAGCCCCGACAGTATACTCGAGCAGTACTTC; clone_size: many; j_call: TRBJ2-7; d_call: .; v_call: TRBV7-9
cdr3_aa: CASSPNEGGPYEQYF; cdr3_nt: TGCGCCAGCAGCCCTAATGAGGGAGGACCCTACGAGCAGTACTTC; clone_size: few; j_call: TRBJ2-7; d_call: .; v_call: TRBV4-1
cdr3_aa: CSVELPGTSKETQYF; cdr3_nt: TGCAGCGTTGAACTGCCTGGGACTAGCAAAGAGACCCAGTACTTC; clone_size: many; j_call: TRBJ2-5; d_call: TRBD2; v_call: TRBV29-1
cdr3_aa: CASNGGTEAFF; cdr3_nt: TGTGCCAGCAATGGAGGGACTGAAGCTTTCTTT; clone_size: many; j_call: TRBJ1-1; d_call: .; v_call: TRBV6-1
cdr3_aa: CATSRPQDKAFF; cdr3_nt: TGTGCCACCAGTAGACCTCAAGATAAAGCTTTCTTT; clone_size: .; j_call: TRBJ1-1; d_call: .; v_call: TRBV15
cdr3_aa: CSVEKDSYGYTF; cdr3_nt: TGCAGCGTTGAAAAGGATAGCTATGGCTACACCTTC; clone_size: few; j_call: TRBJ1-2; d_call: .; v_call: TRBV29-1
cdr3_aa: CATSNRGLLQETQYF; cdr3_nt: TGTGCCACCAGCAACCGCGGGCTACTCCAAGAGACCCAGTACTTC; clone_size: .; j_call: TRBJ2-5; d_call: .; v_call: TRBV15
cdr3_aa: CASSPQTGNTGELFF; cdr3_nt: TGTGCCAGCTCACCGCAGACAGGGAACACCGGGGAGCTGTTTTTT; clone_size: many; j_call: TRBJ2-2; d_call: .; v_call: TRBV18
cdr3_aa: CASSRPQGSVRGELFF; cdr3_nt: TGTGCCAGCAGCCGACCCCAGGGTTCGGTCCGCGGGGAGCTGTTTTTT; clone_size: many; j_call: TRBJ2-2; d_call: .; v_call: TRBV28
cdr3_aa: CASSYTSLAGDEQYF; cdr3_nt: TGTGCCAGCAGTTATACGTCACTAGCGGGAGACGAGCAGTACTTC; clone_size: many; j_call: TRBJ2-7; d_call: TRBD2; v_call: TRBV28
cdr3_aa: CAWTRRQETQYF; cdr3_nt: TGTGCCTGGACTAGGAGGCAAGAGACCCAGTACTTC; clone_size: once; j_call: TRBJ2-5; d_call: .; v_call: TRBV30
cdr3_aa: CASSISGANTEAFF; cdr3_nt: TGTGCCAGCAGCATTTCAGGGGCGAACACTGAAGCTTTCTTT; clone_size: .; j_call: TRBJ1-1; d_call: .; v_call: TRBV7-9
cdr3_aa: CANSPRGRGYGYTF; cdr3_nt: TGTGCCAACTCGCCGCGTGGCAGGGGCTATGGCTACACCTTC; clone_size: many; j_call: TRBJ1-2; d_call: .; v_call: TRBV6-5
cdr3_aa: CASSEKEGQDYSYEQYF; cdr3_nt: TGTGCCAGCAGTGAAAAAGAGGGACAGGACTACTCCTACGAGCAGTACTTC; clone_size: many; j_call: TRBJ2-7; d_call: TRBD1; v_call: TRBV6-1
cdr3_aa: CASSFTGADEQYF; cdr3_nt: TGTGCCAGCAGCTTTACGGGAGCAGACGAGCAGTACTTC; clone_size: many; j_call: TRBJ2-7; d_call: .; v_call: TRBV11-2
cdr3_aa: CASRRRQNTEAFF; cdr3_nt: TGTGCCAGCAGGCGTCGGCAGAACACTGAAGCTTTCTTT; clone_size: many; j_call: TRBJ1-1; d_call: .; v_call: TRBV6-5
cdr3_aa: CATSRDPSGGETQYF; cdr3_nt: TGTGCCACCAGCAGAGACCCCAGCGGGGGAGAGACCCAGTACTTC; clone_size: .; j_call: TRBJ2-5; d_call: TRBD2; v_call: TRBV15
cdr3_aa: CASSVGGGSTPGSCFF; cdr3_nt: .; clone_size: .; j_call: TRBJ2-2; d_call: .; v_call: TRBV9
cdr3_aa: CASSSTFWYEQYF; cdr3_nt: TGTGCCAGCAGTTCTACCTTTTGGTACGAGCAGTACTTC; clone_size: .; j_call: TRBJ2-7; d_call: .; v_call: TRBV12-3/TRBV12-4
cdr3_aa: CASSQGAGVTEQYF; cdr3_nt: TGTGCCAGCAGTCAGGGGGCGGGAGTAACCGAGCAGTACTTC; clone_size: many; j_call: TRBJ2-7; d_call: .; v_call: TRBV27
cdr3_aa: CAISEKGYEQYF; cdr3_nt: TGTGCCATCAGTGAAAAGGGCTACGAGCAGTACTTC; clone_size: many; j_call: TRBJ2-7; d_call: .; v_call: TRBV10-3
cdr3_aa: CASSGRDKGLRETQYF; cdr3_nt: TGTGCCAGCAGTGGCCGGGACAAGGGGCTTCGGGAGACCCAGTACTTC; clone_size: few; j_call: TRBJ2-5; d_call: .; v_call: TRBV6-2/TRBV6-3
cdr3_aa: CASSVAATPIWETQYF; cdr3_nt: TGTGCCAGCAGCGTAGCGGCCACACCTATTTGGGAGACCCAGTACTTC; clone_size: many; j_call: TRBJ2-5; d_call: .; v_call: TRBV9
cdr3_aa: CASSPYYKTYEQYF; cdr3_nt: TGTGCCAGCAGTCCATACTACAAAACCTACGAGCAGTACTTC; clone_size: many; j_call: TRBJ2-7; d_call: .; v_call: TRBV28
cdr3_aa: CASSRAGATYEQYF; cdr3_nt: TGTGCCAGCAGCCGAGCAGGGGCCACCTACGAGCAGTACTTC; clone_size: many; j_call: TRBJ2-7; d_call: .; v_call: TRBV13
cdr3_aa: CASSGRQGWTEAFF; cdr3_nt: TGTGCCAGCAGTGGCAGACAGGGATGGACTGAAGCTTTCTTT; clone_size: many; j_call: TRBJ1-1; d_call: TRBD1; v_call: TRBV6-1
cdr3_aa: CASSLTGADEQCF; cdr3_nt: TGTGCCAGCAGTCTTACAGGGGCCGACGAGCAGTGCTTC; clone_size: .; j_call: TRBJ2-7; d_call: TRBD1; v_call: TRBV28
cdr3_aa: CSARDARAQHF; cdr3_nt: TGCAGTGCTAGAGATGCTCGGGCCCAGCATTTT; clone_size: few; j_call: TRBJ1-5; d_call: .; v_call: TRBV20-1
cdr3_aa: CASRKRQEMSNQPQHF; cdr3_nt: TGTGCCAGCAGGAAGCGACAGGAGATGAGCAATCAGCCCCAGCATTTT; clone_size: many; j_call: TRBJ1-5; d_call: .; v_call: TRBV6-1
cdr3_aa: CAISESLGKGSTYEQYF; cdr3_nt: TGTGCCATCAGTGAGTCCCTGGGGAAGGGATCCACCTACGAGCAGTACTTC; clone_size: .; j_call: TRBJ2-7; d_call: .; v_call: TRBV10-3
cdr3_aa: CASRSGTSLYTGELFF; cdr3_nt: TGTGCCAGCAGGTCCGGGACGTCACTTTACACCGGGGAGCTGTTTTTT; clone_size: many; j_call: TRBJ2-2; d_call: .; v_call: TRBV28
cdr3_aa: CSVGTMNTEAFF; cdr3_nt: TGCAGCGTGGGGACCATGAACACTGAAGCTTTCTTT; clone_size: many; j_call: TRBJ1-1; d_call: .; v_call: TRBV29-1
cdr3_aa: CSARARGTLKNTEAFF; cdr3_nt: TGCAGTGCTAGAGCCCGGGGGACGCTAAAGAACACTGAAGCTTTCTTT; clone_size: .; j_call: TRBJ1-1; d_call: .; v_call: TRBV20-1
cdr3_aa: CASSPGGGAEAFF; cdr3_nt: TGTGCCAGCAGCCCGGGCGGGGGTGCTGAAGCTTTCTTT; clone_size: many; j_call: TRBJ1-1; d_call: .; v_call: TRBV7-6